What follows are 22 T cell receptor beta chains derived from one specimen sequenced in a study of a mutant IDH1 vaccine in newly diagnosed glioma. Assay: immunoSEQ multiplex PCR; the TCRdb copy retains only in-frame clones and omits some. Of around 94,000 clones in the sample, roughly 89% were seen once. These receptors' targets are unknown. Time point in this sample: week 47, end of study. What each vaccine dose contained was 300 ug of mutant IDH1 20-mer peptide, accompanied by topical imiquimod. The material sequenced was PBMCs, taken from a glioma patient whose treatment included an IDH1 peptide vaccine. All receptors derive from a woman in her forties or fifties with glioma.

The chain employs TRBV30 and TRBJ2-3, with 9 bases lining up with TRBD1. CDR1 GTSNPN and CDR2 SVGIG come from the germline V gene (reference sequence). Unmatched junction bases numbered 7, after V lost 7 bases and J lost 5 bases. The CDR3 is 13 amino acids. CDR3 bases: TGTGCCTTCAACAGGGGGCGCGGAGATACGCAGTATTTT. It specifies CAFNRGRGDTQYF.

This clone was counted once. The CDR3 here is CASSQGFTGELFF. CDR3 DNA: TGCGCCAGCAGCCAAGGATTCACCGGGGAGCTGTTTTTT. The chain employs TRBV4-1 and TRBJ2-2; D unclear. Between the trimmed V and J ends, which lost 1 base and 4 bases, there was a span of 4 bases. CDR1 MGHRA and CDR2 YSYEKL come from the germline V gene. This CDR3 has 13 amino acids.

The gene calls are TRBV18 and TRBJ1-1; 7 bases match TRBD1. The junction had 9 bases not matched to a gene; V was cut back by 5 bases and J by 6 bases. The CDR3 has 14 amino acids. The germline CDR1 and CDR2 sequences are KGHSH and LQKENI. For the CDR3, the DNA is TGTGCCAGCTCATCTCCGACCGACAGGGCTGAAGCTTTCTTT. It is translated as CASSSPTDRAEAFF.

CDR3 loop: CASSLLRVTGQPQHF. CDR3 sequence (DNA): TGTGCCAGCAGTTTGCTTAGGGTAACTGGTCAGCCCCAGCATTTT. The chain uses TRBV28 and TRBJ1-5, with D unclear. The V gene's germline CDR1 is MDHEN and CDR2 SYDVKM. Trimming pared 3 bases from V and 6 bases from J, leaving 15 bases between. CDR3 length: 15 residues.

This chain uses TRBV5-1 with TRBJ2-1, with 9 bases matching TRBD2. The CDR3 is made up of 16 amino acids. The junction had 12 bases not matched to a gene; V was cut back by 3 bases and J by 8 bases. The germline V gene has CDR1 SGHRS and CDR2 YFSETQ. The CDR3 DNA sequence: TGCGCCAGCAGCTCTGCAGCGGGAGGCGGTCTCGATGAGCAGTTCTTC. Translating gives CASSSAAGGGLDEQFF.

The rearrangement joins TRBV11-2 to TRBJ1-1, with D unresolved. The ends were cut back, 5 bases at V and 0 bases at J, with 10 bases in the middle. The CDR3 length is 14 residues. Per germline, CDR1 SGHAT and CDR2 FQNNGV. CDR3 sequence: CASSPGPMNTEAFF. DNA of the CDR3: TGTGCCAGCAGCCCCGGACCGATGAACACTGAAGCTTTCTTT.

The chain is built from TRBV19 and TRBJ2-7; 9 nucleotides match TRBD1. This CDR3 is 15 amino acids long. V lost 1 base and J lost 3; bases outside the gene matches: 4. CDR1 is LNHDA and CDR2 is SQIVND in the germline V gene (reference sequence). The DNA of the CDR3 is TGTGCCAGTAGTATAGCACAGGGGGCCGTCTACGAGCAGTACTTC. The encoded protein is CASSIAQGAVYEQYF.

The chain uses TRBV19 and TRBJ1-6; D is ambiguous. Trimming removed 3 bases from V and 3 bases from J, with 12 bases in between. The CDR3 length is 16 residues. Germline CDR1 reads LNHDA; CDR2 reads SQIVND (reference sequence). In DNA, the CDR3 is TGTGCCAGTAGTATTTCGGCAGTGAACTATAATTCACCCCTCCACTTT. Protein sequence: CASSISAVNYNSPLHF.

The chain employs TRBV18 and TRBJ2-5; 7 nucleotides line up with TRBD2. The CDR3 is 16 amino acids. Per the germline V gene, CDR1 is KGHSH and CDR2 is LQKENI. The trim removed 6 bases at V and 5 bases at J, leaving 15 bases unmatched. Here the CDR3 reads CASSPTSLRGYETQYF. The CDR3 coding sequence is TGTGCCAGCTCGCCGACTAGCTTGAGAGGTTACGAGACCCAGTACTTC.

This clone was detected a few times. The genes are TRBV18 and TRBJ1-1; D not certain. V was cut by 6 bases and J by 4 bases, with 9 bases left in between. The germline CDR1 and CDR2 sequences are KGHSH and LQKENI. The CDR3 is 12 amino acids. The CDR3 loop reads CASSPDTTEAFF. The CDR3 region has the DNA TGTGCCAGCTCGCCCGACACCACTGAAGCTTTCTTT.

The chain has TRBV9 and TRBJ2-7; 8 nucleotides match TRBD2. Germline V gene sequence: CDR1 SGDLS, CDR2 YYNGEE. This CDR3 contains 16 residues. Trimming at V came to 2 bases and at J to 4 bases, leaving 11 bases not matched to a gene. The CDR3 reads CASSVDGRAQSYEQYF. The CDR3 region has the DNA TGTGCCAGCAGCGTTGACGGGAGGGCCCAATCTTACGAGCAGTACTTC. The entire variable domain, with the rest obtained from reference TRBV9 and TRBJ2-7, is as follows: DSGVTQTPKHLITATGQRVTLRCSPRSGDLSVYWYQQSLDQGLQFLIQYYNGEERAKGNILERFSAQQFPDLHSELNLSSLELGDSALYFCASSVDGRAQSYEQYFGPGTRLTVT.

The rearrangement joins TRBV21-1 to TRBJ2-7. TRBV21-1 is a pseudogene segment. CDR3 length equals 12 residues. The CDR3 DNA reads as TGTGCCAGCAGCAATCCACCCTACGAGCAGTACTTC. Translating gives CASSNPPYEQYF.

CDR3 loop: CASSAGSGLGNEQFF. The CDR3 coding sequence is TGTGCCAGCAGCGCCGGATCAGGCTTGGGGAATGAGCAGTTCTTC. The rearrangement joins TRBV9 to TRBJ2-1; D not resolved. Germline V lookup: CDR1 SGDLS, CDR2 YYNGEE. V was pared by 3 bases and J by 7 bases, with 17 bases between. The CDR3 covers 15 residues.

The rearrangement uses TRBV7-5 and TRBJ1-3; the D call TRBD1 from the table was never checked on the DNA. TRBV7-5 is a pseudogene. This CDR3 comprises 18 residues. The CDR3 coding sequence is TGTGCCAGAAGCTTAGCTGGAGGGACAGGGTATTCTGGAAACACCATATATTTT. Translated, it gives CARSLAGGTGYSGNTIYF.

The chain carries TRBV6-6 and TRBJ2-3; 11 bases fit TRBD2. CDR1 MNHNY and CDR2 SVGAGI come from the germline V gene (reference sequence). The CDR3 has 14 amino acids. The J segment lost 7 bases and the V segment lost 10 bases, leaving 10 bases of the junction unmatched. The CDR3 is CATLGLADPNTQYF. CDR3 nucleotides: TGTGCCACCCTGGGACTAGCGGATCCCAATACGCAGTATTTT.

This clone was detected a few times. The V call is TRBV5-1, the J call TRBJ2-6; D perhaps matches TRBD2 (7 bases). V was shortened by 3 bases and J by 2 bases, with 15 bases between the two germline ends. In germline, CDR1 is SGHRS, CDR2 YFSETQ. The CDR3 consists of 17 residues. The CDR3 reads CASSSVPGGAGANVLTF. DNA of the CDR3: TGCGCCAGCAGCTCCGTCCCGGGGGGCGCTGGGGCCAACGTCCTGACTTTC. Together with reference TRBV5-1 and TRBJ2-6, the CDR3 gives the full variable domain: KAGVTQTPRYLIKTRGQQVTLSCSPISGHRSVSWYQQTPGQGLQFLFEYFSETQRNKGNFPGRFSGRQFSNSRSEMNVSTLELGDSALYLCASSSVPGGAGANVLTFGAGSRLTVL.

CDR3 residues: CAISVYGLSTEAFF. CDR3 sequence (DNA): TGTGCCATCAGTGTTTATGGACTTAGCACTGAAGCTTTCTTT. The V call is TRBV10-3, the J call TRBJ1-1; D is ambiguous. This CDR3 spans 14 amino acids. Germline CDR1 is ENHRY and CDR2 is SYGVKD. The V and J ends lost 4 bases and 4 bases respectively, with 13 bases between them.

The chain carries TRBV2 and TRBJ2-3; 11 bases map to TRBD2. The CDR3 extends over 16 amino acids. CDR1 is SNHLY and CDR2 is FYNNEI in the germline V gene. The ends lost 7 bases at V and 2 bases at J; junction bases unmatched: 8. DNA of the CDR3: TGTGCCAGCACGGGACTAGCGGCCACTTTCACAGATACGCAGTATTTT. The encoded protein is CASTGLAATFTDTQYF.

V gene TRBV6-6 combines with J gene TRBJ1-1; D gene ambiguous. The CDR3 totals 14 residues. Germline-derived CDR1 and CDR2 are MNHNY and SVGAGI (reference sequence). Trimming took off 2 bases at V and 0 bases at J, with 7 bases between the two ends. The CDR3 reads CASSYRRLNTEAFF. CDR3 DNA: TGTGCCAGCAGTTACCGGCGGTTGAACACTGAAGCTTTCTTT.

This chain joins TRBV6-5 and TRBJ1-5; D is uncertain. The V gene's germline CDR1 is MNHEY and CDR2 SVGAGI. V lost 5 bases and J lost 1, with 12 bases in between. The CDR3 runs to 15 residues. The CDR3 nucleotides are TGTGCCAGCAGTAGGGATCTGGGAAGCAATCAGCCCCAGCATTTT. Its protein product is CASSRDLGSNQPQHF.

V and J are TRBV30 and TRBJ2-2, with TRBD2 as a possible D gene (5 bases). From germline, CDR1 is GTSNPN and CDR2 SVGIG (reference sequence). The CDR3 consists of 15 residues. V shed 0 bases and J shed 4 bases, with 12 bases lying between them. The CDR3 here is CAWSVGLAGTGELFF. The CDR3 DNA sequence: TGTGCCTGGAGTGTCGGCCTAGCTGGCACCGGGGAGCTGTTTTTT. Together with reference TRBV30 and TRBJ2-2, the CDR3 gives the full variable domain: SQTIHQWPATLVQPVGSPLSLECTVEGTSNPNLYWYRQAAGRGLQLLFYSVGIGQISSEVPQNLSASRPQDRQFILSSKKLLLSDSGFYLCAWSVGLAGTGELFFGEGSRLTVL.

The chain is built from TRBV19 and TRBJ2-7, with 12 bases matching TRBD2. CDR1 LNHDA and CDR2 SQIVND come from the germline V gene (reference sequence). This CDR3 is built from 16 residues. J lost 3 bases, V lost 5 bases, and 8 bases had no gene match. The CDR3 is CASSRLAGGPGYEQYF. The CDR3 DNA follows: TGTGCCAGTAGTCGGCTAGCGGGAGGGCCGGGCTACGAGCAGTACTTC.